Listed below are T cell receptor beta chains from one sample, sequenced in a study of kidney transplant recipient with SARS-CoV-2 infection. TCRdb independently ran MiXCR on the reads; one entry per CDR3 protein. Here the sample spans 200,000 to 300,000 distinct CDR3 sequences, around 26% being singletons. This specimen consisted of a blood sample, obtained at baseline and on day 111 from a kidney transplant recipient. These receptors came from a male patient aged 25-45 years who had COVID-19 and was a kidney transplant recipient. The graft donor may have contributed some T cells. CDR3s include the opening cysteine and the closing phenylalanine or tryptophan. D genes are given only for firm matches. Clone size, where shown, is once, few, many, or a class for clones that have expanded.

TRBV6-5	NA	TRBJ1-2	many	CASSHYVSMRKTYGYTF	TGTGCCAGCAGTCACTACGTCTCTATGCGAAAGACCTATGGCTACACCTTC
TRBV12-3/TRBV12-4	TRBD1	TRBJ1-5	many	CASSFGTASNQPQHF	TGTGCCAGCAGTTTCGGGACAGCTAGCAATCAGCCCCAGCATTTT
TRBV19	TRBD1	TRBJ1-1	many	CASGQGSITEAFF	TGTGCCAGTGGACAGGGTTCGATTACTGAAGCTTTCTTT
TRBV3-1	NA	TRBJ1-5	few	CASSQAGRNQPQHF	TGTGCCAGCAGCCAAGCAGGCAGAAATCAGCCCCAGCATTTT
TRBV12-3/TRBV12-4	NA	TRBJ1-2	many	CASSPKPSFRKTYGYTF	TGTGCCAGCAGTCCGAAACCCAGCTTCCGAAAGACCTATGGCTACACCTTC
TRBV20-1	TRBD2	TRBJ2-2	many	CSARDQSGRTGELFF	TGCAGTGCTAGAGATCAAAGCGGGAGGACCGGGGAGCTGTTTTTT
TRBV11-1	NA	TRBJ1-2	many	CASSIKVKAGKTYGYTF	TGTGCCAGCAGCATAAAGGTTAAGGCTGGAAAGACCTATGGCTACACCTTC
TRBV24-1	NA	TRBJ1-2	many	CATSPWYSTRKTYGYTF	TGTGCCACCAGTCCCTGGTATAGTACCAGAAAGACCTATGGCTACACCTTC
TRBV25-1	NA	TRBJ1-2	NA	CASSRGPELGKTYGYTF	TGTGCCAGCAGTCGCGGCCCAGAACTGGGAAAGACCTATGGCTACACCTTC
TRBV3-1	TRBD2	TRBJ2-1	many	CASSFIFASGRPNEQFF	TGTGCCAGCAGCTTTATTTTTGCTAGCGGGAGGCCCAATGAGCAGTTCTTC
TRBV3-1	NA	TRBJ2-2	NA	CASSYFSPISGLTGELLF	TGTGCCAGCAGCTATTTCAGTCCCATTTCAGGCTTGACCGGGGAGCTGCTTTTT
TRBV19	NA	TRBJ1-2	many	CASSLRGTNRKTYGYTF	TGTGCCAGTAGTCTAAGGGGGACAAATCGAAAGACCTATGGCTACACCTTC
TRBV5-5	NA	TRBJ1-2	many	CASLASVSRKTYGYTF	TGTGCCAGCTTAGCAAGTGTCTCGCGAAAGACCTATGGCTACACCTTC
TRBV15	TRBD2	TRBJ2-7	many	CATSRDFSVKSGRSGEQYF	TGTGCCACCAGCAGAGATTTTTCGGTCAAAAGCGGGAGAAGTGGCGAGCAGTACTTC
TRBV14	NA	TRBJ2-1	many	CASSQDRFRQGRSEQFF	TGTGCCAGCAGCCAAGATCGATTTAGGCAGGGAAGATCTGAGCAGTTCTTC
TRBV15	TRBD2	TRBJ2-2	many	CATSRGGGRSGELFF	TGTGCCACCAGCAGAGGAGGCGGGAGATCCGGGGAGCTGTTTTTT
TRBV20-1	NA	TRBJ1-2	many	CSARVLLFRKTYGYTF	TGCAGTGCTAGGGTGTTGCTGTTTCGAAAGACCTATGGCTACACCTTC
TRBV30	TRBD1	TRBJ1-4	many	CAWSDGTGNEKLFF	TGTGCCTGGAGTGACGGGACAGGGAATGAAAAACTGTTTTTT
TRBV5-1	TRBD1	TRBJ2-1	NA	CTSSSLGTGGGNEQFF	TGCACCAGCAGCTCGTTGGGGACAGGGGGGGGTAATGAGCAGTTCTTC
TRBV20-1	TRBD1	TRBJ2-2	many	CSARDSPTGQGGTGELFF	TGCAGTGCTAGAGATTCCCCTACGGGACAGGGAGGAACCGGGGAGCTGTTTTTT
TRBV20-1	TRBD2	TRBJ2-3	few	CSARDSGRWTDTQYF	TGCAGTGCTAGAGATAGCGGGAGGTGGACAGATACGCAGTATTTT
TRBV6-1	TRBD1	TRBJ1-3	many	CASSSLVRTGNGNTIYF	TGTGCCAGCAGCTCTCTCGTTCGGACAGGGAATGGAAACACCATATATTTT
TRBV4-3	TRBD1	TRBJ2-2	many	CASSLTGGLAGELFF	TGCGCCAGCAGCCTCACAGGGGGCCTGGCCGGGGAGCTGTTTTTT
TRBV27	NA	TRBJ1-1	many	CASSAILNTEAFF	TGTGCCAGCAGCGCAATATTGAACACTGAAGCTTTCTTT
TRBV15	NA	TRBJ1-5	many	CATSGSLGGWNQPQHF	TGTGCCACCAGCGGAAGCCTGGGGGGGTGGAATCAGCCCCAGCATTTT
TRBV29-1	TRBD1	TRBJ2-3	many	CSVSVQGDTQYF	TGCAGCGTAAGCGTACAGGGGGATACGCAGTATTTT
TRBV5-4	NA	TRBJ2-7	many	CASSYARVREQYF	TGTGCCAGCAGCTACGCTAGGGTGCGTGAGCAGTACTTC
TRBV14	NA	TRBJ2-1	NA	CASSPFACDEQFF	TGTGCCAGCAGCCCCTTCGCGTGCGATGAGCAGTTCTTC
TRBV28	TRBD1	TRBJ1-4	many	CASCSGGRGKLFF	TGTGCCAGCTGTTCAGGGGGCCGGGGAAAACTGTTTTTT
TRBV7-9	NA	TRBJ2-1	NA	CASSLSRDEQSF	TGTGCCAGCAGCTTATCACGGGATGAGCAGTCCTTC
TRBV7-3	TRBD1	TRBJ1-3	many	CASSLYRGHTIYF	TGTGCCAGCAGCTTATACAGGGGCCACACCATATATTTT
TRBV7-9	NA	TRBJ1-1	many	CASSLESTEAFF	TGTGCCAGCAGCTTAGAGTCCACTGAAGCTTTCTTT
TRBV5-1	NA	TRBJ2-6	few	CASSPGLGANVLTF	TGCGCCAGCAGTCCGGGGCTTGGGGCCAACGTCCTGACTTTC
TRBV6-4	TRBD1	TRBJ2-2	many	CASTPGQETGELFF	TGTGCCAGCACCCCGGGACAGGAAACCGGGGAGCTGTTTTTT
TRBV20-1	NA	TRBJ1-1	many	CSAPGLSGAEAFF	TGCAGTGCTCCGGGTCTTAGCGGGGCTGAAGCTTTCTTT
TRBV20-1	NA	TRBJ1-2	few	CSARGGGVTTNYGYTF	TGCAGTGCTAGAGGGGGGGGAGTCACGACTAACTATGGCTACACCTTC
TRBV6-2/TRBV6-3	NA	TRBJ1-1	many	CASRNPPGRDGRNTEAFF	TGTGCCAGCAGAAACCCCCCGGGGAGAGACGGCCGGAACACTGAAGCTTTCTTT
TRBV7-8	NA	TRBJ2-2	many	CASSLVGGNTGELFF	TGTGCCAGCAGCTTAGTTGGGGGCAACACCGGGGAGCTGTTTTTT
TRBV7-9	NA	TRBJ2-5	few	CASSSQGGGETQYF	TGTGCCAGCAGCTCCCAGGGGGGTGGAGAGACCCAGTACTTC
TRBV30	TRBD1	TRBJ1-1	NA	CAWTREGARAEAFF	TGTGCCTGGACCAGGGAGGGGGCGAGGGCTGAAGCTTTCTTT
TRBV30	NA	TRBJ1-6	few	CACRRGFNSPLHF	TGTGCCTGCCGCAGGGGCTTTAATTCACCCCTCCACTTT
TRBV6-5	TRBD2	TRBJ2-3	many	CASSPRGRTSGRFHTDTQYF	TGTGCCAGCAGTCCCAGAGGGAGGACTAGCGGGAGATTCCACACAGATACGCAGTATTTT
TRBV30	NA	TRBJ2-1	NA	CAWSLFDDEQFF	TGTGCCTGGAGTTTGTTTGACGATGAGCAGTTCTTC
TRBV7-4	NA	TRBJ1-2	many	CASSFVASARKTYGYTF	TGTGCCAGCAGCTTCGTGGCTTCAGCTCGAAAGACCTATGGCTACACCTTC
TRBV7-2	TRBD2	TRBJ2-7	many	CASSLVRSPGLAGGREGMEQYF	TGTGCCAGCAGCTTAGTCCGCTCCCCGGGACTAGCGGGAGGGAGAGAGGGTATGGAGCAGTACTTC
TRBV5-6	NA	TRBJ1-2	many	CASRMYNSRKTYGYTF	TGTGCCAGCCGAATGTACAATAGTCGAAAGACCTATGGCTACACCTTC
TRBV11-1	NA	TRBJ1-2	NA	CASSSKVKAGKTYGYTF	TGTGCCAGCAGCTCGAAGGTTAAGGCTGGAAAGACCTATGGCTACACCTTC
TRBV11-2	NA	TRBJ1-2	many	CASSLQKTSRKTYGYTF	TGTGCCAGCAGCTTACAGAAAACAAGCAGAAAGACCTATGGCTACACCTTC
TRBV9	NA	TRBJ1-4	NA	CASSKTAATNEKLFF	TGTGCCAGCAGCAAGACAGCCGCAACTAATGAAAAACTGTTTTTT